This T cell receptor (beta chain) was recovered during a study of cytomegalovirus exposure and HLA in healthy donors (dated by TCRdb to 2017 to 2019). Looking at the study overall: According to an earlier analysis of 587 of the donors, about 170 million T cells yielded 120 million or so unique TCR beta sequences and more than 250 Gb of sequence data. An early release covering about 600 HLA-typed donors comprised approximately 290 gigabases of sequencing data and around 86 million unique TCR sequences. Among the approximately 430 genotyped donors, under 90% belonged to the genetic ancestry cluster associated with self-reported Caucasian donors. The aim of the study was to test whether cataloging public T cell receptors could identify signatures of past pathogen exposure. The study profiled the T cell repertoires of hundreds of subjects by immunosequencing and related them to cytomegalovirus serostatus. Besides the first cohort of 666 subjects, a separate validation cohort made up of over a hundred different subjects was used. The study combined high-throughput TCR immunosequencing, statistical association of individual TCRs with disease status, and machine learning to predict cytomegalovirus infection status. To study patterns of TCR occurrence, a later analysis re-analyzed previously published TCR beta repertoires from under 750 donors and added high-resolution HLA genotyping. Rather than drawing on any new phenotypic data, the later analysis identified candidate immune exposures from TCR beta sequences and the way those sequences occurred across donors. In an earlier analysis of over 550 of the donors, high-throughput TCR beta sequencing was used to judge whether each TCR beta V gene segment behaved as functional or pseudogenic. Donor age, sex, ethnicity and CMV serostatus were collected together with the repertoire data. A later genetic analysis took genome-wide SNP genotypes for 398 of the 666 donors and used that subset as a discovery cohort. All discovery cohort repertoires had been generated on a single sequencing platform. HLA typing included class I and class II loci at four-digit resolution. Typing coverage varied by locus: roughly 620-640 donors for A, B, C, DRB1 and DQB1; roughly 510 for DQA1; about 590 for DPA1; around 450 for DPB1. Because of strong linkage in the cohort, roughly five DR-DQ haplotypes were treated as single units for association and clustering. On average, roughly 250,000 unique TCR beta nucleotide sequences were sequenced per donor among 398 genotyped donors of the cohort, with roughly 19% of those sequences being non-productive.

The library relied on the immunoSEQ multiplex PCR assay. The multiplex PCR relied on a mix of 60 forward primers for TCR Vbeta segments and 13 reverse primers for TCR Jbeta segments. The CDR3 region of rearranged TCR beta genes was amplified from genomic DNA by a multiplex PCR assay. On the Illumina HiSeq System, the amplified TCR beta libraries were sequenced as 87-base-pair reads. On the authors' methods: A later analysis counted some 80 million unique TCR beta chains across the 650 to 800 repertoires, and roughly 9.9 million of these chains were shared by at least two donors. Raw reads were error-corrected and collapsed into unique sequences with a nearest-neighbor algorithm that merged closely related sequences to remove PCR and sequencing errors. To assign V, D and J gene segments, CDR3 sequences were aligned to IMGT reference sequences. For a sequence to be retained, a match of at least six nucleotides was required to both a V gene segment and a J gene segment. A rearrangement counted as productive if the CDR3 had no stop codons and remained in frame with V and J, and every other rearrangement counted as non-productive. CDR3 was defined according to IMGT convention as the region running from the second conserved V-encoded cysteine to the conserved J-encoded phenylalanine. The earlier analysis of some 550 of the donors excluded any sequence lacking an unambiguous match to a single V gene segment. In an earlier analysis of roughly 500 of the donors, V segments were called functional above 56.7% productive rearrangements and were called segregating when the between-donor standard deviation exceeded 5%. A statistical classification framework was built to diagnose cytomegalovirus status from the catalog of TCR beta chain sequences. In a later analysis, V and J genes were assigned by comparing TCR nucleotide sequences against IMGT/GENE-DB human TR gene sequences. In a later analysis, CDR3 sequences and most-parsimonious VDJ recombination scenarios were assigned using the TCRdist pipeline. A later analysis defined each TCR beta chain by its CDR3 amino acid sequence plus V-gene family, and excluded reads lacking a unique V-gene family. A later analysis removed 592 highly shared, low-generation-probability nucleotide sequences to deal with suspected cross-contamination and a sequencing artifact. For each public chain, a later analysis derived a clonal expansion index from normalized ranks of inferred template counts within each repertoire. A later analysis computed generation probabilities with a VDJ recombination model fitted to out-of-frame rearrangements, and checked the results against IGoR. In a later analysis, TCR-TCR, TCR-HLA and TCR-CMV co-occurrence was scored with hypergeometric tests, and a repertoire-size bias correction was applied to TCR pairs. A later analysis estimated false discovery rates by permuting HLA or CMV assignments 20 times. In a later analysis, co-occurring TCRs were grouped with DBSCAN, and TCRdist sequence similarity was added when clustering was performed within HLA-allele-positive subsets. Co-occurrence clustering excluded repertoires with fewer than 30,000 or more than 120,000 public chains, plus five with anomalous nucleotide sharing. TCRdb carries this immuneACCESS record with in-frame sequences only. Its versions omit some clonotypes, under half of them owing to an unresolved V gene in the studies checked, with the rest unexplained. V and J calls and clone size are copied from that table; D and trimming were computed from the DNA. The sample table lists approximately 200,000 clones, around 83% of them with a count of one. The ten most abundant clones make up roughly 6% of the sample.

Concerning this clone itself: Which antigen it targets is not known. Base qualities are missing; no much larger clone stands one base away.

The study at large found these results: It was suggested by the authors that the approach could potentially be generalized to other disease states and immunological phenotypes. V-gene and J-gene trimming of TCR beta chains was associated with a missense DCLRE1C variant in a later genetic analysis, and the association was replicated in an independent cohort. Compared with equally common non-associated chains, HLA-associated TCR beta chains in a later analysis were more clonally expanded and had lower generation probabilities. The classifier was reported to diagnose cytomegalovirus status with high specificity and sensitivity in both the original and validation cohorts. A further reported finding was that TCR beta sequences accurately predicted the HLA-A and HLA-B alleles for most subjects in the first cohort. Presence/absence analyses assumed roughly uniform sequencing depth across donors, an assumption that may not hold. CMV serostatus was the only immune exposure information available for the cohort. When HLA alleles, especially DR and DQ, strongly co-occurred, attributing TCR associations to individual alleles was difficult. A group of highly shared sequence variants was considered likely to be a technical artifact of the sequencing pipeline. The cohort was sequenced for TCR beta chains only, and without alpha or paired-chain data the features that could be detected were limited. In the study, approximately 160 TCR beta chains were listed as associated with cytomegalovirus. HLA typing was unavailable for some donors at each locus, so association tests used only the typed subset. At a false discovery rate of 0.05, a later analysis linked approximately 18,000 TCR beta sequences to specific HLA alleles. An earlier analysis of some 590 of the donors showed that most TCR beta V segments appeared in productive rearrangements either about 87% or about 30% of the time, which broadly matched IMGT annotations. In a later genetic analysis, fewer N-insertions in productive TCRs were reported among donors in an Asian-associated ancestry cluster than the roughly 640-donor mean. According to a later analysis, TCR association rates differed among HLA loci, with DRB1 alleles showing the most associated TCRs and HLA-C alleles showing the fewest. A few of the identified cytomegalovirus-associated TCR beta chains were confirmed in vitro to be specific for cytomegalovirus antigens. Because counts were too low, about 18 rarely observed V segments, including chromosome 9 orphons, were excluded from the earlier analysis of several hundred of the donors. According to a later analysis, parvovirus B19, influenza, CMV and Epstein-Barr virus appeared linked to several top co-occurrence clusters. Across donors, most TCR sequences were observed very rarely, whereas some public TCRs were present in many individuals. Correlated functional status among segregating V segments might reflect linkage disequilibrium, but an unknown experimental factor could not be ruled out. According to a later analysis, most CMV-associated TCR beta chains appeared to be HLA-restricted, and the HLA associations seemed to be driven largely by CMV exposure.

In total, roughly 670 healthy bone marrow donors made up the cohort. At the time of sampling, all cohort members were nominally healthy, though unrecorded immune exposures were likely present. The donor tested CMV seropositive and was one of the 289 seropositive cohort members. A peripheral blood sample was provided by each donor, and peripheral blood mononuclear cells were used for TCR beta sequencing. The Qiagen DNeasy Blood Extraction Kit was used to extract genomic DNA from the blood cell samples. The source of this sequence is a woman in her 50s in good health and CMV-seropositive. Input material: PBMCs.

The CDR3 amino acid sequence is: CASADPGGGRYGYTF. The nucleotide sequence is TGTGCCAGCGCTGACCCAGGAGGGGGCCGGTATGGCTACACCTTC. Recombination linked TRBV6-5 to TRBJ1-2; 7 central bases correspond to TRBD1. There are 15 amino acids in the CDR3, from cysteine to phenylalanine inclusive. Only the CDR3 DNA stays, 45 bases, in frame from base 1. Trimming takes 8 bases off V and 5 bases off J; junction bases not matched to a gene: 14. As encoded in the germline V gene, CDR1 is MNHEY while CDR2 is SVGAGI.